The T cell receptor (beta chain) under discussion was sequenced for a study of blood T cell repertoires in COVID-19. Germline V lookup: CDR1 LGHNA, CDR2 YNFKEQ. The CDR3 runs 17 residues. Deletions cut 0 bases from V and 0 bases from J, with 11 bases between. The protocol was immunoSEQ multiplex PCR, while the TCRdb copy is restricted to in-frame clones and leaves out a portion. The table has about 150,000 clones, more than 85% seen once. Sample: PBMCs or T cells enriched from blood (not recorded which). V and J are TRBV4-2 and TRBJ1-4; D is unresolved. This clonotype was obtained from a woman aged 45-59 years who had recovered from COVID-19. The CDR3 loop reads CASSQDGVGATNEKLFF. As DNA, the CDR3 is TGTGCCAGCAGCCAAGACGGGGTCGGCGCAACTAATGAAAAACTGTTTTTT.